A single T cell receptor beta chain is shown here with its context. Its binding antigen is unknown. Germline is not matched at one junction end, which may reflect a read error. This record belongs to a study of blood T cell repertoires in COVID-19 (dated by TCRdb to the early 2020s). At the level of the whole study: Samples from collaborators originated in the United States, Italy and Spain and spanned both the acute and convalescent phases of COVID-19. The material from the prospective study consisted of cDNA or gDNA derived from T cells, B-cell-depleted T cells, or PBMCs. Subjects who had been exposed to COVID-19, were actively infected with it, or had recovered from it provided the deeply sampled blood TCRbeta repertoires that made up the dataset. The repertoires were made available in a free public database intended to serve as a resource for research on the immune response to SARS-CoV-2. The samples were drawn from the first 160 participants of the ongoing ImmuneRACE study and from over a thousand subjects provided by 6 global collaborators. The sample metadata nearly always contained a de-identified subject ID, COVID-19 status, age in years and sex. Where available, HLA class I and class II types were taken from metadata supplied by the sample provider and were not determined by assay-based typing. Broader findings and caveats from the paper: The quantity of clinical and demographic metadata differed by source and by participant and was supplied without curation.

A second Seattle source provided samples from volunteer blood donors who had recovered from COVID-19. Whole blood was collected in K2EDTA tubes by collaborating institutions according to the institutions' own protocols. For TCRbeta analysis, collaborators shipped samples in one of three forms: frozen whole blood, isolated PBMCs, or DNA extracted from either of those sample types. The CDR3 contains 13 residues, cysteine and phenylalanine counted. CDR3 DNA is the only sequence kept; it has 39 bases, read in frame from the first base. CDR1 KGHSH and CDR2 LQKENI were looked up in the germline V gene. TCRbeta CDR3 regions were amplified from genomic DNA using the immunoSEQ Assay, a bias-controlled multiplex PCR. In the source study's methods: Within the assay, amplification of reference gene primers was used to estimate how many nucleated cells each sample contained. To quantify the absolute abundance of each unique TCRbeta CDR3 rearrangement, sequence reads were collapsed and filtered. For each sample, productive Simpson clonality was calculated as the square root of Simpson's diversity index over productive rearrangements. What TCRdb holds here is the immuneACCESS table cut down to in-frame rearrangements. Part of the clones is not present; checked against another copy, under half of the missing clones reflect an unresolved V gene, and the others are unexplained. V and J calls plus clone size are reproduced from that table; the DNA served to infer D and trimming. This sample holds a few hundred thousand clones; approximately 88% were observed only once. In total, the top ten clones hold around 6.6% of the sample.

The receptor's source is a man in his late teens or twenties who had recovered from COVID-19. The chain joins TRBV18 to TRBJ1-1, and 7 bases in between align with TRBD1. Source material: peripheral blood. At the DNA level, the sequence is TGTGCCACCTCAGGGGGGGCAGGCACTGAAGCTTTCTTT. Its product reads: CATSGGAGTEAFF.